This TCR beta chain is drawn from a study of T-cell reconstitution after alpha-beta-depleted transplantation in children. This CDR3 is built from 14 residues. Germline V lookup: CDR1 DFQATT, CDR2 SNEGSKA (reference sequence). The J segment lost 5 bases and the V segment lost 5 bases, leaving 3 bases of the junction unmatched. Unique molecular identifiers featured in how the TCRbeta library was prepared. TCRdb re-called the PCR reads with MiXCR, one entry per CDR3 protein. The profile shows some 550,000 distinct CDR3 sequences, 20% to 25% of them singletons. The chain joins TRBV20-1 to TRBJ2-3; 14 bases fit TRBD2. The source is a boy under two years old who had a stem cell transplant for acute myeloid leukemia, so the T cells may come from the graft donor. The source was PBMCs, mostly from graft donor cells, collected 360 days after TCRalphabeta/CD19-depleted stem cell transplant. In DNA, the CDR3 is TGCAGTGCTCGGACTAGCGGGAGGAAAGATACGCAGTATTTT. As protein: CSARTSGRKDTQYF.